The sequence of this T cell receptor beta chain was determined in a study of blood T cell repertoires in COVID-19 (dated by TCRdb to the early 2020s). For context, the study as a whole: Collaborator samples came from the United States, Italy and Spain and covered acute and convalescent phases of COVID-19. The material from the prospective study consisted of cDNA or gDNA derived from T cells, B-cell-depleted T cells, or PBMCs. The dataset comprised deeply sampled blood TCRbeta repertoires from subjects exposed to, actively infected with, or recovered from COVID-19. The repertoires were released in a freely available public database meant as a resource for research on the immune response to SARS-CoV-2. Samples were obtained from the ongoing ImmuneRACE study (first 160 participants) and from over 1,000 subjects provided by 6 global collaborators. Sample metadata almost always included a de-identified subject ID, COVID-19 status, age in years and sex. Where available, HLA class I and class II types were obtained from metadata supplied by the sample provider rather than from assay-based typing.

Counted from cysteine to phenylalanine, this CDR3 has 13 amino acids. The kept DNA is CDR3 alone, 39 bases in frame from the first base. Based on the germline V gene, the CDR1 and CDR2 sequences are SGHNT and YENEEA. Trimming removed 5 bases from V and 5 bases from J; the gene matches leave 2 bases unexplained. Remarks on this clone: No antigen is known for it. No base qualities exist here, and no much larger clone lies one base off it.

The collaborating institutions used their own protocols to collect whole blood in K2EDTA tubes. For TCRbeta analysis, collaborators shipped samples as frozen whole blood, isolated PBMCs, or DNA extracted from either of those sample types. TCRbeta CDR3 regions were amplified from genomic DNA using the immunoSEQ Assay, a bias-controlled multiplex PCR. The published analysis was carried out like this. Nucleated cell counts per sample were estimated from amplification of reference gene primers within the assay. Sequence reads were collapsed and filtered to measure the absolute abundance of every unique TCRbeta CDR3 rearrangement. Productive Simpson clonality was computed per sample as the square root of Simpson's diversity index over productive rearrangements. TCRdb retrieved this table from immuneACCESS and kept in-frame rearrangements only. Not all clones are present; in checked studies, unresolved V genes account for under half, and no reason is known for the remainder. V and J calls and clone size are given by that table; D and trimming were obtained from the DNA. For this sample there are about 170,000 clones; roughly 80% appear just once. The ten largest account for approximately 2.5% of the sample.

The investigation overall reported the following: Clinical and demographic metadata were provided uncurated, with the amount varying by source and participant.

The V gene is TRBV11-3 and the J gene is TRBJ2-4, and 8 junction bases match TRBD1. The clonotype comes from a human donor with acute or convalescent COVID-19. The donor label of this sample is uncertain. The specimen was peripheral blood. The nucleotide sequence is TGTGCCAGCAGCCAGGGGGCTGAAAACATTCAGTACTTC. Its translation is CASSQGAENIQYF.